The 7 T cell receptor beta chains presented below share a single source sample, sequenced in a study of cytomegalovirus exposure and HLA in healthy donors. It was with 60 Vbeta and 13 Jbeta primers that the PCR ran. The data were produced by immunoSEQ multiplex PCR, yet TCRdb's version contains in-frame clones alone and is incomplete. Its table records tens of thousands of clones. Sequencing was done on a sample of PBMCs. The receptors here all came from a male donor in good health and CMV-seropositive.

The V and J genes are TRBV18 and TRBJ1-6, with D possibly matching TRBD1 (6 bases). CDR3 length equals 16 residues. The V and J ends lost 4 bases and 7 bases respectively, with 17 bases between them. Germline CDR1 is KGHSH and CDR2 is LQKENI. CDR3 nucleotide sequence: TGTGCCAGCTCACTTTCCCAACAGGGTCTAAATTCACCCCTCCACTTT. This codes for CASSLSQQGLNSPLHF.

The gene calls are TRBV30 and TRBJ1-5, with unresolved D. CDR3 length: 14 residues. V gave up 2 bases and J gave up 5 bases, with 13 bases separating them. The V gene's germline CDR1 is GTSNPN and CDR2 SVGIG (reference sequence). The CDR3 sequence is CAWSHLREDQPQHF. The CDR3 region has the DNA TGTGCCTGGAGTCACTTAAGGGAGGATCAGCCCCAGCATTTT.

For the CDR3, the DNA is TGTGCCAGCAGCCGGACACCGAACACTGAAGCTTTCTTT. This encodes CASSRTPNTEAFF. This sequence joins TRBV11-2 and TRBJ1-1; D perhaps matches TRBD1 (5 bases). Germline V lookup: CDR1 SGHAT, CDR2 FQNNGV. V dropped 5 bases and J dropped 1 base, with 8 bases sitting between them. This CDR3 contains 13 residues.

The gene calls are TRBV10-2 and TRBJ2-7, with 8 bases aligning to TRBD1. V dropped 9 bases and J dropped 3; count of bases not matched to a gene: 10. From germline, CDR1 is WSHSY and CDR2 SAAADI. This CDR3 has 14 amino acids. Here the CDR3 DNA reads TGCGCCAGTATCCGGACAGGGCAGTACTACGAGCAGTACTTC. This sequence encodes CASIRTGQYYEQYF.

The CDR3 reads CASSISGGLQETQYF. CDR3 nucleotide sequence: TGTGCCAGTAGTATTAGCGGGGGGTTACAAGAGACCCAGTACTTC. The chain has TRBV19 and TRBJ2-5; 10 nucleotides match TRBD2. The CDR3 length is 15 residues. V was pared by 3 bases and J by 2 bases, with 3 bases of the junction left unmatched. Germline assignment: CDR1 LNHDA and CDR2 SQIVND (reference sequence).

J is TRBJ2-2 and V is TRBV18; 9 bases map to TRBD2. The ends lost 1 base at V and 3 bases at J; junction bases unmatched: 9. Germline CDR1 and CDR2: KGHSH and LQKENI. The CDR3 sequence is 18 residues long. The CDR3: CASSPQGARTSDTGELFF. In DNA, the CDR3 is TGTGCCAGCTCACCACAGGGGGCCAGGACTAGCGACACCGGGGAGCTGTTTTTT.

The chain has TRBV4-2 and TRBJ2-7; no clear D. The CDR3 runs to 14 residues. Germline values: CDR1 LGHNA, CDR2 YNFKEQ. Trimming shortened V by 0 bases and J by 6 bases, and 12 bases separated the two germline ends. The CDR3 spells CASSQDPERGEQYF. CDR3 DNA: TGTGCCAGCAGCCAAGATCCAGAGCGAGGCGAGCAGTACTTC.